The 30 T cell receptor beta chains presented below share a single source sample, sequenced in a study of identical twins. MiXCR, applied by TCRdb to the 5' RACE reads, yields one record per CDR3 protein. The sample holds about 530,000 distinct CDR3 sequences, around 22% seen once. These same data were also listed under a study on yellow fever vaccine responses in identical twins.

Sequencing was carried out using CD4+ T cells sorted from blood. The source of these receptors is a woman in her late teens or twenties in good health.

The chain employs TRBV25-1 and TRBJ2-3; 8 bases align to TRBD2. This CDR3 spans 16 amino acids. The V segment lost 4 bases and the J segment 1 base; nucleotides outside the gene matches: 7. Germline-derived CDR1 and CDR2 are MGHDK and SYGVNS. CDR3 nucleotide sequence: TGTGCCAGCAGTGCGCGGACTAGCTGGGGCACAGATACGCAGTATTTT. Protein: CASSARTSWGTDTQYF.

The rearrangement uses TRBV12-3 or TRBV12-4 and TRBJ1-2; 7 bases are a match to TRBD1. The CDR3 has 15 amino acids. The ends lost 7 bases at V and 5 bases at J; junction bases unmatched: 13. The CDR3 loop is CASTLTRQGSYGYTF. The CDR3 DNA follows: TGTGCCAGCACCCTCACTCGACAGGGTTCATATGGCTACACCTTC.

The chain links TRBV24-1 to TRBJ2-7, with a weak D call TRBD2 (7 bases). The V gene lost 5 bases and the J gene lost 2 bases, with 18 bases spanning the gap. This CDR3 spans 16 amino acids. Germline V gene sequence: CDR1 KGHDR, CDR2 SFDVKD. The CDR3 spells CATSALGGAPTYEQYF. The CDR3 nucleotides read TGTGCCACCAGTGCCCTGGGGGGGGCACCGACCTACGAGCAGTACTTC.

The chain uses TRBV4-2 and TRBJ2-6; D is tentatively TRBD1 or TRBD2 (5 bases each). This CDR3 contains 17 residues. Per the germline V gene, CDR1 is LGHNA and CDR2 is YNFKEQ. The germline V and J ends were trimmed by 3 bases and 1 base, with 13 bases remaining between them. The chain's CDR3 is CASSQGTRVSGANVLTF. The CDR3 DNA reads TGTGCCAGCAGCCAGGGGACCCGAGTATCTGGGGCCAACGTCCTGACTTTC.

The rearrangement joins TRBV7-9 to TRBJ1-6; D is uncertain. Looked up from germline, CDR1 is SEHNR and CDR2 is FQNEAQ (reference sequence). This CDR3 contains 17 residues. V was shortened by 2 bases and J by 0 bases, with 11 bases between the two germline ends. This CDR3 reads CASSLPFSSSYNSPLHF. The CDR3 coding sequence is TGTGCCAGCAGCTTACCGTTCAGTAGCTCCTATAATTCACCCCTCCACTTT.

This clonotype was seen only a few times. The V gene is TRBV10-3, the J gene TRBJ2-1; TRBD2 matches at 9 bases. J lost 0 bases, V lost 4 bases, and 16 bases had no gene match. The CDR3 is 20 residues long. Germline CDR1 is ENHRY and CDR2 is SYGVKD. The CDR3 loop reads CAISARPARLSGSSYNEQFF. The DNA of the CDR3 is TGTGCCATCAGTGCGCGACCCGCAAGACTTAGCGGGAGCTCCTACAATGAGCAGTTCTTC.

This clonotype was seen a few times. The chain couples TRBV27 to TRBJ2-7, with D unresolved. V lost 6 bases and J lost 5, with 14 bases in between. CDR1 and CDR2 from the germline V gene are MNHEY and SMNVEV (reference sequence). The CDR3 covers 13 residues. This chain's CDR3 is CASRPSGSNEQYV. The CDR3 nucleotides read TGTGCCAGCAGGCCCTCGGGTAGCAACGAGCAGTACGTC.

This clonotype was found a few times. The chain couples TRBV7-2 to TRBJ2-5; D ambiguous. V lost 1 base to trimming and J lost 5 bases, with 14 bases between them. Germline V lookup: CDR1 SGHTA, CDR2 FQGNSA. The CDR3 is made up of 15 amino acids. Here the CDR3 DNA reads TGTGCCAGCAGCTTAGAGGGCAGAGGCAGGGAGACCCAGTACTTC. The encoded protein is CASSLEGRGRETQYF.

This chain connects TRBV5-1 to TRBJ1-6; D call uncertain. Germline assignment: CDR1 SGHRS and CDR2 YFSETQ. With 1 base removed from V and 12 bases from J, the gap between germline ends came to 17 bases. The CDR3 is made up of 15 amino acids. CDR3 sequence: CASSLTPGSPKPLHF. The CDR3 bases are TGCGCCAGCAGCTTGACGCCCGGCAGCCCTAAACCCCTCCACTTT.

Note on this clonotype: A junction boundary mismatches the germline segment, possibly from a read error. V is TRBV14 and J is TRBJ2-6; maybe TRBD1 (5 bases). The CDR3 covers 15 residues. The germline V gene has CDR1 SGHDN and CDR2 FVKESK. The CDR3 DNA follows: TGTGCCAGCACCTTAATGGTATCTGGGGCCAACGCCCTGACTTTC. As protein: CASTLMVSGANALTF.

This rearrangement joins TRBV5-1 to TRBJ2-2; D unclear. Germline CDR1 and CDR2: SGHRS and YFSETQ. Trimming removed 5 bases from V and 7 bases from J, with 12 bases in between. CDR3 length: 13 amino acids. The CDR3, as DNA: TGCGCCAGCAGAAGGGTATTTATCGGGGAGCTGTTTTTT. This translates into CASRRVFIGELFF.

The chain employs TRBV20-1 and TRBJ2-5; D gene uncertain. Germline V gene lookup returns CDR1 DFQATT and CDR2 SNEGSKA (reference sequence). CDR3 length equals 12 residues. Trimming shortened V by 3 bases and J by 2 bases, and 7 bases separated the two germline ends. CDR3 DNA sequence: TGCAGTGCTAGGTACCAGCAAGAGACCCAGTACTTC. Amino acids: CSARYQQETQYF.

This clonotype appeared many times. V and J are TRBV12-3 or TRBV12-4 and TRBJ1-1; a possible D gene is TRBD1 (6 bases). The CDR3 is 13 amino acids. V lost 6 bases and J lost 1, with 9 bases in between. In nucleotides, the CDR3 is TGTGCCAGCAGCGAGACAGGGAACACTGAAGCTTTCTTT. Translating gives CASSETGNTEAFF.

This clonotype appeared a few times. The V gene is TRBV6-1, the J gene TRBJ2-2, with 7 nucleotides matching TRBD1. CDR1 is MNHNS and CDR2 is SASEGT in the germline V gene. Trimming at V came to 5 bases and at J to 3 bases, leaving 6 bases not matched to a gene. This CDR3 is built from 15 residues. The CDR3 DNA follows: TGTGCCAGCAGTAGGGCCGACAGGGACACCGGGGAGCTGTTTTTT. Amino acid sequence: CASSRADRDTGELFF.

This clonotype showed up just a few times. The chain joins TRBV12-3 or TRBV12-4 to TRBJ2-5, with a possible D match to TRBD2 (6 bases). CDR3 size: 15 residues. V shed 5 bases and J shed 2 bases, with 15 bases lying between them. CDR3 loop: CASSLSGTHQETQYF. CDR3 bases: TGTGCCAGCAGTCTATCAGGGACTCATCAAGAGACCCAGTACTTC.

The CDR3 is CASMRTGVNNQPQHF. Written as DNA, the CDR3 is TGTGCCAGTATGAGGACAGGGGTTAACAATCAGCCCCAGCATTTT. The chain employs TRBV19 and TRBJ1-5; 9 bases align to TRBD1. Germline trimming cut 7 bases from V and 3 bases from J; bases unmatched to any gene: 7. The CDR3 contains 15 residues. Germline V CDR1 and CDR2: LNHDA, SQIVND (reference sequence).

In its sample, this clonotype was seen once. The chain combines TRBV6-1 with TRBJ2-4; D gene ambiguous. V was cut by 6 bases and J by 2 bases, with 17 bases left in between. The CDR3 has 16 amino acids. Germline V CDR1 and CDR2: MNHNS, SASEGT. The CDR3 region has the DNA TGTGCCAGCAGATCACCTCGCCCACAGACCAAAAACATTCAGTACTTC. This sequence encodes CASRSPRPQTKNIQYF.

This clonotype was counted ten times or more. This chain connects TRBV6-1 to TRBJ1-5, with no clear D. This CDR3 has 14 residues. Trimming took off 1 base at V and 5 bases at J, with 9 bases between the two ends. Looked up from germline, CDR1 is MNHNS and CDR2 is SASEGT. CDR3 nucleotide sequence: TGTGCCAGCAGTGAAGGGGGATACGATCAGCCCCAGCATTTT. The encoded protein is CASSEGGYDQPQHF.

The chain combines TRBV5-1 with TRBJ2-3; perhaps D is TRBD1 or TRBD2 (5 bases each). The V gene's germline CDR1 is SGHRS and CDR2 YFSETQ. This CDR3 has 15 residues. The V gene lost 5 bases and the J gene lost 3 bases, with 16 bases spanning the gap. The CDR3 region is CASSSRLGETDTQYF. DNA for the CDR3: TGCGCCAGCAGTTCCCGACTGGGGGAGACAGATACGCAGTATTTT.

This clonotype was detected only a few times. The chain uses TRBV12-3 or TRBV12-4 and TRBJ2-1; D is possibly TRBD1 (5 bases). The CDR3 is made up of 15 amino acids. V was clipped by 3 bases and J by 7 bases, with 16 bases between them. The CDR3 coding sequence is TGTGCCAGCAGTTTTGTAGGGGCCAAAATGAATGAGCAGTTCTTC. Translated, it gives CASSFVGAKMNEQFF.

V is TRBV6-1 and J is TRBJ2-5; no definite D call. V dropped 2 bases and J dropped 5 bases, with 21 bases sitting between them. The CDR3 loop spans 17 amino acids. Germline-derived CDR1 and CDR2 are MNHNS and SASEGT. CDR3 DNA sequence: TGTGCCAGCAGTGAAAGCCCCAGAGCAGGTCAAAGTGAGACCCAGTACTTC. It translates to CASSESPRAGQSETQYF.

This clonotype was detected only a few times. The CDR3 region is CASSQIAGEQFF. The DNA of the CDR3 is TGTGCCAGCAGCCAGATCGCAGGTGAGCAGTTCTTC. The genes are TRBV9 and TRBJ2-1; no reliable D call. Looked up from germline, CDR1 is SGDLS and CDR2 is YYNGEE. V lost 4 bases to trimming and J lost 9 bases, with 11 bases between them. This CDR3 region has 12 residues.

The chain joins TRBV12-3 or TRBV12-4 to TRBJ1-2, with D perhaps TRBD1 (5 bases). Trimming stripped 9 bases from V and 0 bases from J, with 26 bases between. The CDR3 is 18 amino acids. The DNA for the CDR3 is TGTGCCAGTACAAGACAGCTCACTTGGGGATCAACTAACTATGGCTACACCTTC. Translated, it gives CASTRQLTWGSTNYGYTF.

The V call is TRBV10-1, the J call TRBJ2-2; 8 bases fit TRBD1. Germline V gene data show CDR1 as WNHNN and CDR2 as SYGVQD (reference sequence). There are 16 residues in the CDR3. V lost 1 base to trimming and J lost 0 bases; unmatched junction nucleotides: 1. The chain's CDR3 is CASSEWGQANTGELFF. As DNA, the CDR3 is TGCGCCAGCAGTGAGTGGGGACAGGCGAACACCGGGGAGCTGTTTTTT.

The rearrangement joins TRBV29-1 to TRBJ2-1; no clear D gene. The CDR3 is 16 residues long. V was trimmed by 0 bases and J by 9 bases, leaving 21 bases between them. Per germline, CDR1 SQVTM and CDR2 ANQGSEA. The CDR3 protein is CSVEDQIGLINSEQFF. In DNA form, the CDR3 reads TGCAGCGTTGAAGATCAGATAGGGCTTATTAACTCTGAGCAGTTCTTC.

The V gene is TRBV12-3 or TRBV12-4, the J gene TRBJ2-3; D not certain. This CDR3 region has 15 residues. V lost 3 bases to trimming and J lost 0 bases, with 10 bases between them. The CDR3 nucleotides are TGTGCCAGCAGTTTTTTCACGCCTAGCACAGATACGCAGTATTTT. Its protein product is CASSFFTPSTDTQYF.

This clonotype was recorded a few times. The chain joins TRBV28 to TRBJ2-5; D might be TRBD1 (5 bases). The CDR3 has 14 amino acids. CDR1 is MDHEN and CDR2 is SYDVKM in the germline V gene. V was pared by 5 bases and J by 1 base, with 11 bases between. CDR3 region: CASSPPGSQETQYF. The CDR3 DNA is TGTGCCAGCAGTCCGCCAGGGTCCCAAGAGACCCAGTACTTC.

This clonotype was counted a few times. The J gene is TRBJ2-1, the V gene TRBV15; 7 positions match TRBD1. This CDR3 contains 16 residues. V lost 3 bases to trimming and J lost 4 bases; unmatched junction nucleotides: 9. Germline V gene sequence: CDR1 LNHNV, CDR2 YYDKDF (reference sequence). CDR3 nucleotides: TGTGCCACCAGCAGCCACAGGGGCCAGGGTTACAATGAGCAGTTCTTC. Translation: CATSSHRGQGYNEQFF.

V is TRBV20-1 and J is TRBJ2-1; D assignment may be TRBD1 or TRBD2 (5 bases each). Trimming removed 0 bases at V and 4 bases at J, with 13 bases between. This CDR3 region has 15 residues. CDR1 is DFQATT and CDR2 is SNEGSKA in the germline V gene (reference sequence). CDR3 in amino acids: CSAREVGVEYNEQFF. The CDR3 DNA reads as TGCAGTGCTAGAGAGGTGGGGGTGGAGTACAATGAGCAGTTCTTC.

The chain is built from TRBV2 and TRBJ1-1; tentative D call: TRBD1 (6 bases). Germline V gives CDR1 SNHLY, CDR2 FYNNEI. The V end lost 6 bases, the J end lost 2 bases, and 13 bases lay between the germline ends. This CDR3 comprises 14 residues. The CDR3 loop is CASRVEQGNTEAFF. DNA of the CDR3: TGTGCCAGCAGGGTAGAACAGGGCAACACTGAAGCTTTCTTT.